Sequencing of this TCR beta chain was carried out in a study of blood T cell repertoires in COVID-19. Trimming took 5 bases from V and 4 from J, leaving 12 bases between them. The CDR3 extends over 14 amino acids. Germline assignment: CDR1 PRHDT and CDR2 FYEKMQ (reference sequence). Sequencing was performed with immunoSEQ multiplex PCR; in TCRdb, only in-frame clones are kept and a portion is missing. This repertoire shows more than 85,000 clones, roughly 92% found once; its top ten account for 0.97%. What was sequenced was peripheral blood. The V call is TRBV13, the J call TRBJ2-4, with D possibly TRBD1 on 5 matching bases. The receptor's source is a man in his 60s with acute or convalescent COVID-19. CDR3 sequence reads: CASSIQGLKNIQYF. The CDR3 bases are TGTGCCAGCAGCATCCAGGGATTGAAAAACATTCAGTACTTC.